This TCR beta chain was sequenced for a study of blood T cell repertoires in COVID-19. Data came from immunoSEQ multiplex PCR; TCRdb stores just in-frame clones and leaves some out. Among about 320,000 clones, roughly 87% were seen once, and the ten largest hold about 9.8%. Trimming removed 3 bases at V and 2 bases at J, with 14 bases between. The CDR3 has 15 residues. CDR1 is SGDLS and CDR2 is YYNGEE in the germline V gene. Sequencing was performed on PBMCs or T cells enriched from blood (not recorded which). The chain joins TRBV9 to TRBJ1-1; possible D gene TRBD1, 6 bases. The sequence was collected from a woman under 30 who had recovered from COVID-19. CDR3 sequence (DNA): TGTGCCAGCAGCGCCTGGGGGGGGCTTAACACTGAAGCTTTCTTT. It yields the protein CASSAWGGLNTEAFF.